This T cell receptor beta chain is from a study of graft-versus-host responses after intestinal transplantation. With respect to this clone: Its antigen is as yet unknown.

Assay used: immunoSEQ multiplex PCR; TCRdb lists only in-frame clones, some missing. The table lists 75,000 to 95,000 clones, roughly 91% of them singletons. The germline gives CDR1 MGHRA, CDR2 YSYEKL. CDR3 length: 14 residues. The trim removed 4 bases at V and 3 bases at J, leaving 6 bases unmatched. The chain joins TRBV4-1 to TRBJ2-7; TRBD1 agrees at 7 bases. The origin of this receptor is a human donor who received an intestinal transplant. The sequencing here drew on unstimulated CD8+ T cells sorted from spleen or lymph node cells, taken before intestinal transplant. As DNA, the CDR3 is TGCGCCAGCAGCCCAAGGACAGGCCTCTACGAGCAGTACTTC. Translation gives CASSPRTGLYEQYF.